This T cell receptor (beta chain) appears in the sequencing data of a study of T cells after yellow fever vaccination. Whole-study findings and limits: Primary-vaccination clones mostly resurfaced post-booster (around 96% CD4, about 87% CD8).

This clonotype was counted a few times. Antigen specificity is unknown. TCRdb itself ran the 5' RACE reads through MiXCR, one entry per CDR3 protein. The sample lists about 550,000 distinct CDR3 sequences, roughly a fifth occurring once. V shed 7 bases and J shed 8 bases, with 17 bases lying between them. Germline V lookup: CDR1 GTSNPN, CDR2 SVGIG (reference sequence). The CDR3 has 13 amino acids. The chain employs TRBV30 and TRBJ1-4; D is perhaps TRBD1 (6 bases). Source: PBMCs, taken 15 days after the yellow fever booster vaccination. The receptor comes from a man younger than 45 who received the YFV17D yellow fever vaccine. This CDR3 is CAYQGGFTEKLFF. DNA of the CDR3: TGTGCCTACCAAGGGGGTTTTACGGAAAAACTGTTTTTT.